These 19 T cell receptor beta chains originate from one sample sequenced in a study of T-cell memory formation after mild COVID-19. TCRdb passed the 5' RACE reads through MiXCR, listing each CDR3 protein once. There are 280,000 or so distinct CDR3 sequences in the sample; under 20% occur only once, and roughly 23% lies in the top ten. The sequencing sample was made of PBMCs or a T cell subset sorted from them (not recorded which). The receptor set was obtained from a man between 18 and 35 years old who had mild COVID-19 (a few samples of this study predate the infection). Cell type and time point are not known.

J is TRBJ1-6 and V is TRBV7-2, with a weak D call TRBD1 (6 bases). V was shortened by 4 bases and J by 10 bases, with 17 bases between the two germline ends. The germline V gene has CDR1 SGHTA and CDR2 FQGNSA. This CDR3 contains 15 residues. The CDR3 sequence is CASSWKGGGTSPLHF. CDR3 nucleotides: TGTGCCAGCAGCTGGAAAGGGGGGGGAACATCACCCCTCCACTTT. Complete variable domain (other parts from reference TRBV7-2 and TRBJ1-6): GAGVSQSPSNKVTEKGKDVELRCDPISGHTALYWYRQSLGQGLEFLIYFQGNSAPDKSGLPSDRFSAERTGGSVSTLTIQRTQQEDSAVYLCASSWKGGGTSPLHFGNGTRLTVT.

V usage is TRBV6-1 and J usage is TRBJ2-7; D call uncertain. CDR3 size: 13 residues. Germline CDR1 and CDR2: MNHNS and SASEGT. V was pared by 1 base and J by 1 base, with 5 bases between. In nucleotides, the CDR3 is TGTGCCAGCAGTGAAGGCTCGTCCTACGAGCAGTACTTC. Residues: CASSEGSSYEQYF.

This sequence joins TRBV7-6 and TRBJ2-7, with D unresolved. V lost 3 bases and J lost 3, with 12 bases in between. The CDR3 is 14 residues long. Germline assignment: CDR1 SGHVS and CDR2 FNYEAQ. For the CDR3, the DNA is TGTGCCAGCAGCTTCGATACCGGGTACTACGAGCAGTACTTC. Translated, it gives CASSFDTGYYEQYF.

Details on this clonotype: The CDR3 end shows no conserved phenylalanine or tryptophan, and so a read error is likely. The chain carries TRBV12-3 or TRBV12-4 and TRBJ2-1; D not certain. V shed 6 bases and J shed 0 bases, with 9 bases lying between them. This CDR3 has 14 residues. The CDR3 DNA reads TGTGCCAGCAGGCAGGCAACCTCCTACAATGAGCAGTTCTTA. Amino acid sequence: CASRQATSYNEQFL.

This clonotype appeared a few times. The chain uses TRBV4-1 and TRBJ2-5, with D perhaps given as TRBD1 or TRBD2 (5 bases each). Germline CDR1 MGHRA, CDR2 YSYEKL. CDR3 length equals 16 residues. Trimming left V 4 bases short and J 4 bases short, with 19 bases between. The CDR3 sequence is CASSLTSGTNGETQYF. CDR3 DNA sequence: TGCGCCAGCAGCCTGACTTCTGGGACGAACGGAGAGACCCAGTACTTC.

The V and J genes are TRBV2 and TRBJ2-5; 9 nucleotides align to TRBD2. Germline loops: CDR1 SNHLY, CDR2 FYNNEI. The length of the CDR3 is 14 residues. V was clipped by 10 bases and J by 1 base; unmatched bases: 7. As DNA, the CDR3 is TGTGCCACCCGGCCTAGCGGGGTCCAAGAGACCCAGTACTTC. Translating it yields CATRPSGVQETQYF.

This clonotype has only a few counts. The rearrangement links TRBV7-3 to TRBJ2-3; 11 nucleotides match TRBD2. This CDR3 spans 15 amino acids. Trimming cost V 4 bases and J 2 bases; bases outside gene matches: 2. Germline-derived CDR1 and CDR2 are SGHTA and FQGTGA. This CDR3 is CASSWTSGFTDTQYF. DNA of the CDR3: TGTGCCAGCAGCTGGACTAGCGGGTTCACAGATACGCAGTATTTT.

This clonotype has only a few counts. The rearrangement links TRBV24-1 to TRBJ2-6; no definite D call. The V gene lost 6 bases and the J gene lost 4 bases, with 9 bases spanning the gap. This CDR3 is built from 14 residues. The germline CDR1 and CDR2 sequences are KGHDR and SFDVKD. The DNA for the CDR3 is TGTGCCACCAGTAATAGAGCCGGGGCCAACGTCCTGACTTTC. Protein product: CATSNRAGANVLTF.

This clonotype occurred a few times. The V and J genes are TRBV6-2 or TRBV6-3 and TRBJ2-1; D remains unclear. This CDR3 has 13 residues. Germline values: CDR1 MNHEY, CDR2 SVGEGT. Between the trimmed V and J ends, which lost 5 bases and 2 bases, there was a span of 7 bases. The CDR3 loop is CASSRTAYNEQFF. CDR3 nucleotide sequence: TGTGCCAGCAGTCGGACGGCCTACAATGAGCAGTTCTTC.

This clonotype was detected a few times. V and J are TRBV7-2 and TRBJ2-7; D not certain. Germline assignment: CDR1 SGHTA and CDR2 FQGNSA. Trimming left V 1 base short and J 5 bases short, with 15 bases between. This CDR3 has 15 residues. The CDR3 DNA reads TGTGCCAGCAGCTTAGGGTCGGGCCCTTGGAACGAGCAGTACGTC. It encodes CASSLGSGPWNEQYV.

The rearrangement joins TRBV7-9 to TRBJ2-5, with 8 bases identical to TRBD2. V lost 6 bases to trimming and J lost 1 base; unmatched junction nucleotides: 10. Per the germline V gene, CDR1 is SEHNR and CDR2 is FQNEAQ (reference sequence). This CDR3 spans 16 amino acids. CDR3 protein: CASRARQRGPQETQYF. The CDR3 region has the DNA TGTGCCAGCAGGGCAAGACAGCGGGGGCCCCAAGAGACCCAGTACTTC. Full variable domain (missing parts from reference TRBV7-9 and TRBJ2-5): DTGVSQNPRHKITKRGQNVTFRCDPISEHNRLYWYRQTLGQGPEFLTYFQNEAQLEKSRLLSDRFSAERPKGSFSTLEIQRTEQGDSAMYLCASRARQRGPQETQYFGPGTRLLVL.

This chain uses TRBV11-3 with TRBJ2-1; no firm D call. CDR1 is SGHNT and CDR2 is YENEEA in the germline V gene. The CDR3 has 14 amino acids. V dropped 1 base and J dropped 5 bases, with 9 bases sitting between them. CDR3 coding DNA: TGTGCCAGCAGCTTAGTAGGGCAGAACAATGAGCAGTTCTTC. The encoded protein is CASSLVGQNNEQFF.

The chain combines TRBV4-3 with TRBJ1-2, with D perhaps TRBD1 (6 bases). With 1 base removed from V and 6 bases from J, the gap between germline ends came to 9 bases. In germline, CDR1 is LGHNA, CDR2 YSLEER. This CDR3 has 13 residues. The DNA for the CDR3 is TGCGCCAGCAGCCAAGTGGGGACAAATGGCTACACCTTC. It codes for CASSQVGTNGYTF.

This clonotype was seen ten or more times. V and J are TRBV28 and TRBJ2-1; 9 nucleotides agree with TRBD1. The CDR3 loop spans 16 amino acids. Germline-derived CDR1 and CDR2 are MDHEN and SYDVKM. V lost 6 bases and J lost 4; bases outside the gene matches: 10. Written as DNA, the CDR3 is TGTGCCAGCAGCCTGAAACAGGGGGCGAAGTACAATGAGCAGTTCTTC. Its translation is CASSLKQGAKYNEQFF.

This chain connects TRBV5-1 to TRBJ2-5; 11 nucleotides agree with TRBD2. This CDR3 comprises 17 residues. Germline V gene lookup returns CDR1 SGHRS and CDR2 YFSETQ. V was clipped by 0 bases and J by 1 base; unmatched bases: 5. The chain's CDR3 is CASSLVVAGGLQETQYF. The DNA for the CDR3 is TGCGCCAGCAGCTTGGTTGTAGCGGGGGGGCTCCAAGAGACCCAGTACTTC.

Ten or more counts support this clonotype. The chain links TRBV9 to TRBJ2-3, with 7 bases matching TRBD2. V dropped 0 bases and J dropped 5; count of bases not matched to a gene: 6. The germline gives CDR1 SGDLS, CDR2 YYNGEE. The CDR3 sequence is 15 residues long. The CDR3 here is CASSVGLAGGDTQYF. The DNA for the CDR3 is TGTGCCAGCAGCGTAGGACTAGCTGGGGGAGATACGCAGTATTTT.

This chain uses TRBV6-5 with TRBJ1-2; D uncertain. With 7 bases removed from V and 7 bases from J, the gap between germline ends came to 19 bases. CDR1 MNHEY and CDR2 SVGAGI come from the germline V gene. The CDR3 runs 14 residues. The CDR3 coding sequence is TGTGCCAGCACCCAGCGGGGTGTGTCTTTTGGCTACACCTTC. It yields the protein CASTQRGVSFGYTF.

Here the CDR3 DNA reads TGTGCCAGCAGCCCTACGTGGGGACCCCCCACAGATACGCAGTATTTT. As protein: CASSPTWGPPTDTQYF. V gene TRBV9 combines with J gene TRBJ2-3; D may match TRBD1 or TRBD2 (5 bases each). Looked up from germline, CDR1 is SGDLS and CDR2 is YYNGEE. V lost 4 bases, J lost 2 bases, and 17 bases lay in between. This CDR3 has 16 amino acids. Based on the CDR3 plus reference TRBV9 and TRBJ2-3, the full variable domain is DSGVTQTPKHLITATGQRVTLRCSPRSGDLSVYWYQQSLDQGLQFLIQYYNGEERAKGNILERFSAQQFPDLHSELNLSSLELGDSALYFCASSPTWGPPTDTQYFGPGTRLTVL.

This clonotype was recorded many times. V is TRBV6-2 or TRBV6-3 and J is TRBJ2-7; tentative D call: TRBD2 (6 bases). The CDR3 is made up of 13 amino acids. Germline values: CDR1 MNHEY, CDR2 SVGEGT. V lost 6 bases to trimming and J lost 6 bases, with 15 bases between them. CDR3 protein: CASSLGGAVEQYV. CDR3 DNA: TGTGCCAGCAGCCTCGGAGGGGCCGTCGAGCAGTACGTC.